One T cell receptor beta chain is described in this entry. These data are taken from a study of blood T cell repertoires in COVID-19. Background on the study: The United States, Italy and Spain supplied acute and convalescent COVID-19 samples.

Only in-frame clones appear in the TCRdb table, and some are missing; sequencing was by immunoSEQ multiplex PCR. This table holds under 250,000 clones, 85% to 90% found once. Germline V gives CDR1 SEHNR, CDR2 FQNEAQ (reference sequence). The V and J ends lost 5 bases and 6 bases respectively, with 23 bases between them. The CDR3 spans 16 residues. Sequencing was performed on peripheral blood. V is TRBV7-9 and J is TRBJ2-7; D possibly corresponds to TRBD2 (7 bases). This sequence was found in a woman aged 60-75 years with acute or convalescent COVID-19. In DNA, the CDR3 is TGTGCCAGCAGCCCCCGATGGGAGGGGACAAGGGGCGAGCAGTACTTC. It translates to CASSPRWEGTRGEQYF.